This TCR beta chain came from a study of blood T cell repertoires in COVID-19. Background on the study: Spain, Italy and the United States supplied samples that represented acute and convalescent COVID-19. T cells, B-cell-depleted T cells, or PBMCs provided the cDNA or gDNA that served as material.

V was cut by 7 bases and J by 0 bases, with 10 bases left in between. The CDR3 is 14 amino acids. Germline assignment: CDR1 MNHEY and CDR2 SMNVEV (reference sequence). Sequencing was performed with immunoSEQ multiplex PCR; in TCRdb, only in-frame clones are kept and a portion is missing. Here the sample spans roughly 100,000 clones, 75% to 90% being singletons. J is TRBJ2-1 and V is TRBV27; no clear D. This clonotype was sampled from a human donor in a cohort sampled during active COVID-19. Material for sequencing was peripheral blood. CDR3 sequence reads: CASTSRFSYNEQFF. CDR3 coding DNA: TGTGCCAGCACTTCTCGGTTCTCCTACAATGAGCAGTTCTTC.